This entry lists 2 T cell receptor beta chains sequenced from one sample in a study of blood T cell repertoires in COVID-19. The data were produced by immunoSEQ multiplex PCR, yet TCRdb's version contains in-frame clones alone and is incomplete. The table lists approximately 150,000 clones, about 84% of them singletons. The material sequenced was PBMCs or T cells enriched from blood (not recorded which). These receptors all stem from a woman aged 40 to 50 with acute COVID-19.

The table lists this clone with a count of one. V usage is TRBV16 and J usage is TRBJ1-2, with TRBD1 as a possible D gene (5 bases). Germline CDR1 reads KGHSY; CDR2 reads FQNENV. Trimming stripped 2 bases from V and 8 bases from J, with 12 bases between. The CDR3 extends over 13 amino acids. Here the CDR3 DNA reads TGTGCCAGCAGCCAAACGGGCAGGGCGGGCTACACCTTC. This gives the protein CASSQTGRAGYTF.

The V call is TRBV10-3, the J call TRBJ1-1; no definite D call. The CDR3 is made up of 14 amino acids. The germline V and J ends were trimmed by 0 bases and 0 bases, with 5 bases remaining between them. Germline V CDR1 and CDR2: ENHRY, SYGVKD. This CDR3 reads CAISESSLNTEAFF. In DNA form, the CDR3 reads TGTGCCATCAGTGAGTCCAGTCTGAACACTGAAGCTTTCTTT.